These T cell receptor beta chains were read from a single sample in a study of blood T cell repertoires in COVID-19. Clones were sequenced by immunoSEQ multiplex PCR, and TCRdb holds only the in-frame ones, with some missing. The sample carries more than 60,000 clones, around 90% recorded once. The sample was peripheral blood. Receptors originate from a man over 45 with acute or convalescent COVID-19. CDR3s include the opening cysteine and the closing phenylalanine or tryptophan. A D gene is named only where the DNA matches it firmly. A clone size is listed for some rows: how often the clone was seen (once, few, many), or a class if it is expanded.

cdr3_aa j_call v_call d_call clone_size
CTSSHFTSGNEQFF TRBJ2-1 TRBV1 - -
CASSLTVQGAETQYF TRBJ2-5 TRBV5-6 TRBD1 -
CSASGSGRPQETQYF TRBJ2-5 TRBV20-1 TRBD2 -
CAIRRGPFTDTQYF TRBJ2-3 TRBV10-3 TRBD1 -
CASSLRGQGVSYEQYF TRBJ2-7 TRBV11-2 TRBD1 -
CASSQGQYGGEQYF TRBJ2-7 TRBV4-2 - -
CASRVRNEKLFF TRBJ1-4 TRBV12-3/TRBV12-4 - -
CASSHQSGNTIYF TRBJ1-3 TRBV14 - -
CASSPLNGQGNYGYTF TRBJ1-2 TRBV18 TRBD1 -
CASSIGGTGVQETQYF TRBJ2-5 TRBV19 TRBD1 once
CASSSGSNTGELFF TRBJ2-2 TRBV7-2 - -
CASSTGQGYQPQHF TRBJ1-5 TRBV9 TRBD1 -
CASSPGGARVGTEAFF TRBJ1-1 TRBV7-9 - -
CASSYYPGTGFGANVLTF TRBJ2-6 TRBV6-2/TRBV6-3 TRBD1 -
CASSPRGGVRTDTQYF TRBJ2-3 TRBV9 TRBD1 -
CASSVTGYNSPLHF TRBJ1-6 TRBV9 - once
CASSLDSGRVYEQYF TRBJ2-7 TRBV5-1 TRBD2 -
CASSMGLTNYGYTF TRBJ1-2 TRBV19 - -
CASSLDALAGGPEETQYF TRBJ2-5 TRBV11-2 TRBD2 -
CSASADYRGLNEQYF TRBJ2-7 TRBV20-1 TRBD1 -
CASSSYPGTSGGLSSYNEQFF TRBJ2-1 TRBV7-6 TRBD2 -
CAIRDSEETQYF TRBJ2-5 TRBV5-4 TRBD1 -
CASSYSVRGDSPLHF TRBJ1-6 TRBV6-6 TRBD1 -
CATSDLRLAGNTGELFF TRBJ2-2 TRBV24-1 TRBD2 -
CASSPRGTSSGELFF TRBJ2-2 TRBV18 - -
CASSALGGTYNEQFF TRBJ2-1 TRBV9 TRBD2 once
CASSSIDRTGQYEQYF TRBJ2-7 TRBV5-1 TRBD1 -
CASSSGLAGEVRNEQFF TRBJ2-1 TRBV27 TRBD2 -
CASSLDARDNHNEQFF TRBJ2-1 TRBV11-3 - -
CAWSPGNGGELFF TRBJ1-4 TRBV30 - -
CASSQDYREQFF TRBJ2-1 TRBV3-1/TRBV3-2 - -
CAPTTGEETQYF TRBJ2-5 TRBV24-1 TRBD1 -
CASSYLPAGSSVKNIQYF TRBJ2-4 TRBV6-2/TRBV6-3 - -
CASSQENSLDGTDTQYF TRBJ2-3 TRBV14 - once
CASSFDSPLRDTEAFF TRBJ1-1 TRBV11-3 - -
CASNKQGYTEAFF TRBJ1-1 TRBV27 - -
CASSQDSLSPLHF TRBJ1-6 TRBV4-1 - large
CASSLGTSGMTYEQYF TRBJ2-7 TRBV7-6 TRBD2 -
CASSQERRDEQFF TRBJ2-1 TRBV4-1 - once
CTSSQVVTRETQYF TRBJ2-5 TRBV1 - -